This TCR beta chain was documented in a study of metastatic and nonmetastatic thyroid tumors. For the study at large: The comparison covered peripheral blood and tumor or nodule tissue in malignant and benign thyroid patients. Study observations and caveats: In blood and tumor, TCR beta diversity was reportedly significantly higher in malignant thyroid tumors than in benign nodules.

Germline assignment: CDR1 SGHNT and CDR2 YYREEE (reference sequence). V shed 4 bases and J 1 base; nucleotides not matched to a gene: 6. The CDR3 is 16 residues long. Details on this clone: Antigen: not known.

Each patient came to thyroid surgery without any prior treatment (of any kind). Authors' methods: CDR3 was compared across clinicopathological groups, and the resulting differences were used to build a distant-metastasis classifier for papillary thyroid cancer. MiXCR re-clonotyped the PCR reads for TCRdb. TCRdb's processing, not the authors' own work, is the source of the V and J calls. The sample lists about 41,000 clones; about an eighth were seen once. What was sequenced was blood. V is TRBV5-4 and J is TRBJ2-2, with 8 nucleotides matching TRBD1. This sequence originates from a female donor with papillary thyroid cancer or a benign thyroid nodule (not recorded which). Some clones in this sample may be carry-over from other donors' samples. The CDR3 protein is CASSPGQGLNTGELFF. DNA for the CDR3: TGTGCCAGCAGCCCTGGACAGGGCCTGAACACCGGGGAGCTGTTTTTT.